Below, 25 T cell receptor beta chains from the same sample are listed, as sequenced in a study of type 1 regulatory T cells. TCRdb re-called the reads with MiXCR, one entry per CDR3 protein. The data show 24,000 or so distinct CDR3 sequences, with around 43% seen just once and 4.8% held by the top ten. These receptors have no known antigen. Sequenced sample: cultured T cells, either the whole culture or a sorted T cell fraction (not recorded which). The source of these receptors is a human donor in good health.

This clonotype occurred a few times. The chain joins TRBV20-1 to TRBJ1-2; 7 bases fit TRBD1. Losses at the gene ends were 6 bases for V and 4 bases for J; bases not matched to a gene: 20. Germline-derived CDR1 and CDR2 are DFQATT and SNEGSKA (reference sequence). The CDR3 totals 17 residues. Here the CDR3 DNA reads TGCAGTGCCTTACGTACAATGACAGGGCAATCCGGCTATGGCTACACCTTC. Residues: CSALRTMTGQSGYGYTF.

The chain employs TRBV7-9 and TRBJ2-3; D unclear. In germline, CDR1 is SEHNR, CDR2 FQNEAQ (reference sequence). V lost 1 base to trimming and J lost 2 bases, with 10 bases between them. The CDR3 has 15 amino acids. DNA for the CDR3: TGTGCCAGCAGCTTAGTAAACTCCCACACAGATACGCAGTATTTT. Translation: CASSLVNSHTDTQYF.

This chain links TRBV18 with TRBJ2-1; the D gene is possibly TRBD2 (5 bases). Germline V gene data show CDR1 as KGHSH and CDR2 as LQKENI. This CDR3 has 16 residues. The ends were cut back, 1 base at V and 5 bases at J, with 15 bases in the middle. The CDR3 reads CASSPLTPSGNNEQFF. The CDR3 DNA sequence: TGTGCCAGCTCACCACTTACTCCATCGGGAAACAATGAGCAGTTCTTC.

This chain joins TRBV7-2 and TRBJ2-1; no reliable D call. This CDR3 comprises 13 residues. V lost 5 bases, J lost 8 bases, and 13 bases lay in between. In germline, CDR1 is SGHTA, CDR2 FQGNSA. The DNA of the CDR3 is TGTGCCAGCAGCCTCAGGATACACGATGAGCAGTTCTTC. This gives the protein CASSLRIHDEQFF.

V and J are TRBV20-1 and TRBJ1-1, with a weak D call TRBD1 (5 bases). Germline CDR1 DFQATT, CDR2 SNEGSKA (reference sequence). CDR3 length: 12 amino acids. V dropped 5 bases and J dropped 6 bases, with 13 bases sitting between them. The CDR3 loop reads CSARVLGAEAFF. The CDR3 DNA is TGCAGTGCTCGGGTGCTGGGGGCTGAAGCTTTCTTT.

The V and J genes are TRBV3-1 and TRBJ2-1; D gene uncertain. The CDR3 totals 15 residues. Germline V CDR1 and CDR2: LGHDT, YNNKEL (reference sequence). V was trimmed by 1 base and J by 6 bases, leaving 13 bases between them. For the CDR3, the DNA is TGTGCCAGCAGCCAAGGTAGGGTTCGGAGCAATGAGCAGTTCTTC. As protein: CASSQGRVRSNEQFF.

J is TRBJ1-6 and V is TRBV6-5; D may be TRBD1 (5 bases). Germline values: CDR1 MNHEY, CDR2 SVGAGI. The CDR3 has 14 amino acids. The V and J ends lost 2 bases and 7 bases respectively, with 9 bases between them. CDR3 sequence (DNA): TGTGCCAGCAGTTACCGGGGCTCAAATTCACCCCTCCACTTT. Protein product: CASSYRGSNSPLHF.

A remark on this clonotype: Mismatch with germline at one junction end may stem from a read error. The chain has TRBV9 and TRBJ2-1; 7 positions agree with TRBD2. Germline CDR1 and CDR2: SGDLS and YYNGEE. The CDR3 consists of 15 residues. The CDR3 sequence: CVSSRPGRGVGEQFF. The CDR3 DNA follows: TGTGTCAGCAGCCGACCTGGCCGGGGGGTTGGTGAGCAGTTCTTC.

V and J are TRBV11-2 and TRBJ2-7, with TRBD1 identical over 7 bases. CDR1 and CDR2 from the germline V gene are SGHAT and FQNNGV. J lost 3 bases, V lost 6 bases, and 2 bases had no gene match. The length of the CDR3 is 12 residues. The CDR3 region is CASSRQGYEQYF. In DNA, the CDR3 is TGTGCCAGCAGTAGACAGGGCTACGAGCAGTACTTC.

This clonotype came up many times. This chain links TRBV12-3 or TRBV12-4 with TRBJ1-2, with D perhaps matching TRBD1 (5 bases). Trimming took 4 bases from V and 3 from J, leaving 15 bases between them. The CDR3 loop spans 15 amino acids. Here the CDR3 reads CASSYSSGNDYGYTF. CDR3 DNA sequence: TGTGCCAGCAGTTACTCCTCAGGGAACGACTATGGCTACACCTTC.

With respect to this clonotype: An end of the junction differs from the germline gene, which may be a read error. This chain joins TRBV12-3 or TRBV12-4 and TRBJ2-1, with TRBD2 matching over 12 bases. CDR3 length: 12 residues. The CDR3 loop is CASSPGLAGNEF. Written as DNA, the CDR3 is TGTGCCAGCAGTCCGGGACTAGCGGGCAATGAGTTC.

To note about this clonotype: One junction end does not reproduce the germline sequence, and a read error may be involved. The V and J genes are TRBV2 and TRBJ1-5, with 8 bases aligning to TRBD1. Per germline, CDR1 SNHLY and CDR2 FYNNEI. This CDR3 comprises 15 residues. CDR3 loop: CASSEARTGNQPQHF. In nucleotides, the CDR3 is TGTGCCAGCAGCGAAGCCCGGACAGGGAATCAGCCCCAGCATTTT.

By sample share, this clonotype is medium-sized. V and J are TRBV18 and TRBJ2-5; 7 nucleotides match TRBD2. CDR3 size: 13 residues. V lost 1 base, J lost 4 bases, and 0 bases stayed unmatched. Per the germline V gene, CDR1 is KGHSH and CDR2 is LQKENI. The CDR3, as DNA: TGTGCCAGCTCACCACGGGAGGGAGAGACCCAGTACTTC. Its protein product is CASSPREGETQYF.

This chain's CDR3 is CASSQATSVNYGYTF. The CDR3 DNA reads as TGTGCCAGCAGCCAAGCGACGTCAGTTAACTATGGCTACACCTTC. The chain is built from TRBV4-2 and TRBJ1-2; D gene ambiguous. This CDR3 region has 15 residues. Germline assignment: CDR1 LGHNA and CDR2 YNFKEQ. V was cut by 1 base and J by 1 base, with 10 bases left in between.

In the case of this clonotype: A read error may explain this, as a much larger clone is one base away. The rearrangement uses TRBV7-2 and TRBJ2-7; D is unclear. V was pared by 2 bases and J by 3 bases, with 17 bases between. This CDR3 region has 16 residues. Germline V CDR1 and CDR2: SGHTA, FQGNSA. The DNA for the CDR3 is TGTGCCAGCAGCTTATATCCCCACCCGGCTAACTACGAGCAGTACTTC. As protein: CASSLYPHPANYEQYF.

This clonotype was observed a handful of times. The chain links TRBV7-9 to TRBJ1-1, with TRBD1 matching over 11 bases. From germline, CDR1 is SEHNR and CDR2 FQNEAQ (reference sequence). This CDR3 is 16 amino acids long. The junction had 10 bases not matched to a gene; V was cut back by 5 bases and J by 5 bases. CDR3 amino acids: CASSKSGTGGKTEAFF. The CDR3 nucleotides read TGTGCCAGCAGCAAATCCGGGACAGGGGGTAAGACTGAAGCTTTCTTT.

The chain employs TRBV12-3 or TRBV12-4 and TRBJ1-2; tentative D call: TRBD1 (5 bases). The CDR3 runs to 11 residues. Trimming took off 10 bases at V and 8 bases at J, with 14 bases between the two ends. The CDR3 is CATSSGIGYTF. CDR3 bases: TGTGCCACCTCATCAGGGATAGGCTACACCTTC.

In regard to this clonotype: This may arise from a read error, as a much more abundant clone is one base away. V is TRBV10-2 and J is TRBJ2-7; the match to TRBD2 covers 11 bases. J was trimmed by 2 bases and V by 4 bases; bases with no gene match: 4. Germline V gene data show CDR1 as WSHSY and CDR2 as SAAADI. The CDR3 is made up of 15 amino acids. In DNA, the CDR3 is TGCGCCAGCAGTGGGACTAGCGGGCAGGCCTACGAGCAGTACTTC. Protein sequence: CASSGTSGQAYEQYF.

By share of the sample, this clonotype is medium-sized. CDR3 amino acids: CASSSRGLNTEAFF. CDR3 nucleotides: TGCGCCAGCAGCTCCCGGGGACTAAACACTGAAGCTTTCTTT. The genes are TRBV5-1 and TRBJ1-1, with D possibly being TRBD1 (5 bases). CDR1 is SGHRS, CDR2 YFSETQ, per germline. The CDR3 contains 14 residues. The ends were cut back, 3 bases at V and 2 bases at J, with 11 bases in the middle.

The chain combines TRBV5-1 with TRBJ2-5; unclear D gene. V lost 2 bases to trimming and J lost 2 bases, with 7 bases between them. Germline V gene data show CDR1 as SGHRS and CDR2 as YFSETQ. This CDR3 region has 13 residues. Here the CDR3 DNA reads TGCGCCAGCAGCTTCATGCAGCAAGAGACCCAGTACTTC. Protein product: CASSFMQQETQYF.

This clonotype ranks as medium-sized (0.01 to 0.1%). This chain connects TRBV10-3 to TRBJ2-5, with TRBD2 identical over 12 bases. This CDR3 is 17 amino acids long. V gave up 0 bases and J gave up 1 base; unmatched junction bases: 3. Germline CDR1 ENHRY, CDR2 SYGVKD. The CDR3 coding sequence is TGTGCCATCAGTGAGTCACTAGCGGGGGGATTCCAAGAGACCCAGTACTTC. It yields the protein CAISESLAGGFQETQYF.

The rearrangement links TRBV6-5 to TRBJ2-7, with D maybe TRBD1 (5 bases). Germline-derived CDR1 and CDR2 are MNHEY and SVGAGI. The CDR3 loop spans 13 amino acids. The ends were cut back, 0 bases at V and 4 bases at J, with 7 bases in the middle. CDR3 in amino acids: CASSYSGQYEQYF. The CDR3 nucleotides read TGTGCCAGCAGTTACTCAGGACAATACGAGCAGTACTTC.

CDR3 sequence (DNA): TGTGCCAGCAGTTACTGGGAGGGATATAATTCACCCCTCCACTTT. Translated: CASSYWEGYNSPLHF. The rearrangement uses TRBV6-5 and TRBJ1-6; D is unclear. In germline, CDR1 is MNHEY, CDR2 SVGAGI. The CDR3 totals 15 residues. Trimming took off 1 base at V and 4 bases at J, with 8 bases between the two ends.

V is TRBV12-3 or TRBV12-4 and J is TRBJ2-3; 10 positions match TRBD2. The ends lost 6 bases at V and 0 bases at J; junction bases unmatched: 3. This CDR3 spans 15 amino acids. The CDR3 loop is CASRIAGGSTDTQYF. The CDR3 DNA reads as TGTGCCAGCAGAATAGCGGGGGGTAGCACAGATACGCAGTATTTT.

This clonotype is termed medium-sized (0.01 to 0.1%). V and J are TRBV7-2 and TRBJ2-7; 9 bases map to TRBD1. The junction had 9 bases not matched to a gene; V was cut back by 5 bases and J by 4 bases. The CDR3 runs to 15 residues. CDR1 is SGHTA, CDR2 FQGNSA, per germline. The CDR3 loop reads CASSPTGTGFYEQYF. The CDR3 coding sequence is TGTGCCAGCAGCCCGACCGGGACAGGGTTTTACGAGCAGTACTTC.